This T cell receptor beta chain was retrieved from a study of human T cells and chemical hapten exposure. TCRdb passed the RACE reads through MiXCR, listing each CDR3 protein once. The table records about 120,000 distinct CDR3 sequences, 9.5% to 13% of them present only once. The sample holds many counts of this clonotype. Germline loops: CDR1 MDHEN, CDR2 SYDVKM. Trimming stripped 1 base from V and 1 base from J, with 25 bases between. The CDR3 loop spans 20 amino acids. Time point meaning: patch test 1, 2 weeks after DPC sensitization. The treatment denotes: therapeutic diphenylcyclopropenone sensitization with weekly scalp DPC.

V and J are TRBV28 and TRBJ1-2; D unclear. The starting material was whole blood, obtained in connection with sensitization to the hapten diphenylcyclopropenone (DPC). This sequence originates from a woman aged 45-65 years with alopecia areata. Some clones in this sample may be carry-over from other donors' samples. CDR3 protein: CASSLYPQSQTSPGNYGYTF. The DNA for the CDR3 is TGTGCCAGCAGTTTATATCCCCAATCCCAGACAAGTCCCGGTAACTATGGCTACACCTTC.